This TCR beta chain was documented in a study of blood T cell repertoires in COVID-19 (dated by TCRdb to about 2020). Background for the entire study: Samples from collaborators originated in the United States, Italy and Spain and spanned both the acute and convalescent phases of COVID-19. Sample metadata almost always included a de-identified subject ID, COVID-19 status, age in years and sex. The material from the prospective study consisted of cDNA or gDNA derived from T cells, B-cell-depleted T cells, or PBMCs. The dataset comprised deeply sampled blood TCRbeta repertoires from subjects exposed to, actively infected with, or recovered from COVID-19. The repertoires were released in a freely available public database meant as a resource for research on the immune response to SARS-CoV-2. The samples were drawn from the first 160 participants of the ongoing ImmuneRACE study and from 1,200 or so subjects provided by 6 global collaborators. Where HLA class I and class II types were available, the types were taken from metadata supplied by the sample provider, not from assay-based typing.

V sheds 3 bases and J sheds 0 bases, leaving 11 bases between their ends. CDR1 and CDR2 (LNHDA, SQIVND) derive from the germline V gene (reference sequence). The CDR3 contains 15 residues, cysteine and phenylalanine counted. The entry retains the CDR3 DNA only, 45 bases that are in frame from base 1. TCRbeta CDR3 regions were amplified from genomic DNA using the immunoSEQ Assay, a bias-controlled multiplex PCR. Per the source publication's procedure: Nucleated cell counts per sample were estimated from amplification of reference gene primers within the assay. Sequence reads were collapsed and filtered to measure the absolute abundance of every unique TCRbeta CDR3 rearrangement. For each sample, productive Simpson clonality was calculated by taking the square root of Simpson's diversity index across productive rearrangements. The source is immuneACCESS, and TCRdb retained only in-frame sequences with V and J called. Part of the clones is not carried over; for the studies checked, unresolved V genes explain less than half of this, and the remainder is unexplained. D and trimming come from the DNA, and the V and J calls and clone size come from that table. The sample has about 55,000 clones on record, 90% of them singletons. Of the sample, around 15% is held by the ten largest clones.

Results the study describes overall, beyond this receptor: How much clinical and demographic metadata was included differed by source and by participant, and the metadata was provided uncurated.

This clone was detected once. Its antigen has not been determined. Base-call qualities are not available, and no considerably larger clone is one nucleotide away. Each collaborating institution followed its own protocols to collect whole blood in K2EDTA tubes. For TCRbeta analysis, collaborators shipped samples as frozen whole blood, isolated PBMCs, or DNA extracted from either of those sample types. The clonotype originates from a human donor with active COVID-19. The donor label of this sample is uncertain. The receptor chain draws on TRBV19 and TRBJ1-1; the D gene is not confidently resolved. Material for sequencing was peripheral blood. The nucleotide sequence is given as TGTGCCAGTAGTATCACAGCTCTTATGAACACTGAAGCTTTCTTT. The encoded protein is CASSITALMNTEAFF.